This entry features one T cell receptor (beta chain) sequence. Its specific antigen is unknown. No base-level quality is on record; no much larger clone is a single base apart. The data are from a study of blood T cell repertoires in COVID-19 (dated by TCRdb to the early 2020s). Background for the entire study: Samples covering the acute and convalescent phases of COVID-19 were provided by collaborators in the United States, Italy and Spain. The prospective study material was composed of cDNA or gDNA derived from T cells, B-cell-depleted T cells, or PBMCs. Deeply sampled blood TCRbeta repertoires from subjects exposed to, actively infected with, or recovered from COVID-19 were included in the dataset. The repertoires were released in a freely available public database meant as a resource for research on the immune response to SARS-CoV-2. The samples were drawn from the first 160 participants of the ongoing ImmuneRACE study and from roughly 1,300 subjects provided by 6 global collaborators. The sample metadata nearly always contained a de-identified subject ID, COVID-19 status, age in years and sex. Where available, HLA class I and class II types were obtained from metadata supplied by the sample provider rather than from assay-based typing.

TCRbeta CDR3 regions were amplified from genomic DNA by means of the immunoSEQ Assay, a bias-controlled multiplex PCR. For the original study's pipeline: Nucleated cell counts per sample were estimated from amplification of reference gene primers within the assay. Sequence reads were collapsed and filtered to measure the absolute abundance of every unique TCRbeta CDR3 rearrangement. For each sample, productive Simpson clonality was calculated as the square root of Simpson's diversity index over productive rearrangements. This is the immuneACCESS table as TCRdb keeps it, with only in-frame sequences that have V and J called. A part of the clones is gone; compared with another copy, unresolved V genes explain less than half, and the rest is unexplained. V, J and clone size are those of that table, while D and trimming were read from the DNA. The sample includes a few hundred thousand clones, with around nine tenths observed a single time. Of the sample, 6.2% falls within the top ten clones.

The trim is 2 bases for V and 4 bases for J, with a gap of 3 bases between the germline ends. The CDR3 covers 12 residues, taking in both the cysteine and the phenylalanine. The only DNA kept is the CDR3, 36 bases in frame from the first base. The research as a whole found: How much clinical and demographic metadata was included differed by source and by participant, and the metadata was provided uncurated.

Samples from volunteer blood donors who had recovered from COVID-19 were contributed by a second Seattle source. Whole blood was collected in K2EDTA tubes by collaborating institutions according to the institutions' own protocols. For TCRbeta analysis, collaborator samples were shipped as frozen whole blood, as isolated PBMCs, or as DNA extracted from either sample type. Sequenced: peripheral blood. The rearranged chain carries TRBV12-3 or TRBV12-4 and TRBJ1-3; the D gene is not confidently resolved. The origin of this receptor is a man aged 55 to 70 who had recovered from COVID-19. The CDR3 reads CASSLSGNTIYF. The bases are TGTGCCAGCAGTTTAAGCGGAAACACCATATATTTT.